This T cell receptor (beta chain) came from a study of siplizumab effects on memory and regulatory T cells. The CDR3 consists of 14 residues. V was trimmed by 4 bases and J by 6 bases, leaving 12 bases between them. The germline CDR1 and CDR2 sequences are LNHDA and SQIVND (reference sequence). General study points: Phenotypic classification as naive or memory proved unattainable for roughly 75-95% of proliferating CD4+ or CD8+ clones. Siplizumab produced a significant reduction in alloreactive sequences that were traceable to unstimulated CD4+ memory cells. Whether proliferating Tregs in siplizumab cultures suppress was not functionally confirmed.

TCRdb keeps only in-frame clones here, not all; method: immunoSEQ multiplex PCR. In the table there are about 100,000 clones, about 90% of which are singletons. Comments on this clone: As yet, its antigen is unknown.

The TCR comes from a human donor in good health. What was sequenced was Tregs sorted from blood. The gene calls are TRBV19 and TRBJ2-2; D perhaps matches TRBD1 (5 bases). The CDR3: CASSKPGPPGELFF. CDR3 DNA sequence: TGTGCCAGTAGTAAACCAGGGCCTCCCGGGGAGCTGTTTTTT.